The rows below give T cell receptor beta chains drawn from one sample of a study of T-cell reconstitution after alpha-beta-depleted transplantation in children. MiXCR, run by TCRdb on the PCR reads, gives a single entry per CDR3 protein. The table shows around 580,000 distinct CDR3 sequences, with over 20% occurring only once. The sequencing here drew on PBMCs, taken before TCRalphabeta/CD19-depleted stem cell transplant. Source of these receptors: a boy in the first two years of life with Wiskott-Aldrich syndrome, due to receive a stem cell transplant. Each CDR3 is given with its conserved first and last residue. D genes are given only for firm matches. The size of a clone is reported for some rows only, either as once, few or many, or as a class for expanded clones.

TRBV10-3	TRBD1	TRBJ2-1	14	NA	TGTGCCATCAGTGAGGACAGGGGGAACAATGAGCAGTTCTTC	CAISEDRGNNEQFF
TRBV9	TRBD2	TRBJ2-1	16	NA	TGTGCCAGCAGCCCGAGGCCTGCGGGAGGGATATTTGAGCAGTTCTTC	CASSPRPAGGIFEQFF
TRBV5-1	NA	TRBJ2-1	15	NA	TGCGCCAGCAGCTTGGCGGGCGGCTCCTACAATGAGCATTTCTTC	CASSLAGGSYNEHFF
TRBV4-2	TRBD2	TRBJ2-1	15	few	TGTGCCAGCAGCCCGCTGGGTCTAGCGGCCAATGAGCAGTTCTTC	CASSPLGLAANEQFF
TRBV10-3	TRBD2	TRBJ2-1	15	NA	TGTGCCATTGGGGTGGGGCTAGCGGGAGTAATTGAGCAGTTCTTC	CAIGVGLAGVIEQFF
TRBV5-1	NA	TRBJ2-5	14	NA	TGCGCCAGCAGCTTTGTTCCTACCCAAGAGACCCAGTACTTC	CASSFVPTQETQYF
TRBV5-1	NA	TRBJ2-7	15	NA	TGCGCCAGCAGCTTGGCGGGGATCGGGAACTACGAGCAGTACTTC	CASSLAGIGNYEQYF
TRBV28	NA	TRBJ1-4	15	NA	TGTGCCAGCAGTTTTAGGGATGCAACTAATGAAAAACTGTTTTTT	CASSFRDATNEKLFF
TRBV7-9	TRBD1	TRBJ2-3	17	few	TGTGCCAGCAGCTCACGGCTGATCCGGGACAGAACAGATACGCAGTATTTT	CASSSRLIRDRTDTQYF
TRBV7-9	TRBD1	TRBJ1-2	16	NA	TGTGCCAGCAGCCCGGAGCGGGACAGGGGATCCTATGGCTACACCTTC	CASSPERDRGSYGYTF
TRBV20-1	NA	TRBJ2-7	16	few	TGCAGTGCTAGACTTGGCTATCGGGACGGAGACTACGAGCAGTACTTC	CSARLGYRDGDYEQYF
TRBV24-1	NA	TRBJ2-1	15	NA	TGTGCCACCAGTGATTCTCGGAAGTACCAAAATGAGCAGTTCTTC	CATSDSRKYQNEQFF
TRBV12-3/TRBV12-4	TRBD2	TRBJ2-7	16	NA	TGTGCCAGCAGTTCAGATGGACTAGCGGGATTACACGAGCAGTACTTC	CASSSDGLAGLHEQYF
TRBV4-2	NA	TRBJ2-2	14	NA	TGTGCCAGCAGCGCTCGGACGGAAACCGGGGAGCTGTTTTTT	CASSARTETGELFF
TRBV28	NA	TRBJ2-3	14	few	TGTGCCAGCAGTTCCAGTGTTAGCACAGATACGCAGTATTTT	CASSSSVSTDTQYF
TRBV5-1	TRBD2	TRBJ2-2	18	NA	TGCGCCAGCAGCTTGGGGGTTAGCGGGAGTCCGGCCACCGGGGAGCTGTTTTTT	CASSLGVSGSPATGELFF
TRBV18	NA	TRBJ1-1	13	NA	TGTGCCAGCTCACCACGGTTAGGCTATGAAGCTTTCTTT	CASSPRLGYEAFF
TRBV20-1	NA	TRBJ2-3	11	NA	TGCAGTGCTATTGGACAAAATACGCAGTATTTT	CSAIGQNTQYF
TRBV18	NA	TRBJ1-6	14	few	TGTGCCAGCTCACCAACGACAGAGAATTCACCCCTCCACTTT	CASSPTTENSPLHF
TRBV20-1	TRBD2	TRBJ2-3	15	few	TGCAGTGCTAGAGCCCGCGGGAGGGGTTTGAATACGCAGTATTTT	CSARARGRGLNTQYF
TRBV5-1	NA	TRBJ2-4	16	NA	TGCGCCAGCAGCCCAAAACCACTAGGTTCTATGAACATTCAGTACTTC	CASSPKPLGSMNIQYF
TRBV6-1	TRBD2	TRBJ2-1	14	NA	TGTGCCAGCAATAGACTAGCTGTCTACAATGAGCAGTTCTTC	CASNRLAVYNEQFF
TRBV4-2	TRBD1	TRBJ1-2	17	NA	TGTGCCAGCAGCCAAGATCGGGACAGGGGGCGAAGCTATGGCTACACCTTC	CASSQDRDRGRSYGYTF
TRBV5-1	NA	TRBJ2-5	14	few	TGCGCCAGCAGCTTGTATTACTCTCAAGAGACCCAGTACTTC	CASSLYYSQETQYF
TRBV5-1	NA	TRBJ2-1	17	NA	TGCGCCAGCAGCTTGGCCGAGTCCGGGAATACCTACAATGAGCAGTTCTTC	CASSLAESGNTYNEQFF
TRBV27	TRBD2	TRBJ2-1	15	NA	TGTGCCAGCGGTAGAATAGCGGGAGATTTCCATGAGCAGTTCTTC	CASGRIAGDFHEQFF
TRBV7-8	NA	TRBJ1-1	12	NA	TGTGCCAGCAGCTTAGGAGGCCGAGTTGCTTTCTTT	CASSLGGRVAFF
TRBV9	NA	TRBJ2-7	13	few	TGTGCCAGCAGCCCAGACGGGGGCTCGGGGCAGTACTTC	CASSPDGGSGQYF
TRBV28	NA	TRBJ2-2	13	NA	TGTGCCAGCGCAGGCCCGAACACCGGGGAGCTGTTTTTT	CASAGPNTGELFF
TRBV20-1	TRBD2	TRBJ2-1	13	few	TGCAGTGCTAGACTAGCGGGAGGGCCTGAGCAGTTCTTC	CSARLAGGPEQFF
TRBV29-1	TRBD2	TRBJ2-3	15	NA	TGCAGCGTTGGGCATGGGACTAGCGGCGTAGATACGCAGTATTTT	CSVGHGTSGVDTQYF
TRBV5-1	NA	TRBJ1-6	16	NA	TGCGCCAGCAGCTGGACGGGGACACCGAATAATTCACCCCTCCACTTT	CASSWTGTPNNSPLHF
TRBV9	NA	TRBJ2-5	13	NA	TGTGCCAGCAGCGTAGGGGATGGAGAGACCCAGTACTTC	CASSVGDGETQYF
TRBV12-3/TRBV12-4	TRBD1	TRBJ1-5	16	NA	TGTGCCAGCAGCCAAAAGGGGGCATTTTGGCCAACGGCCCAGCATTTT	CASSQKGAFWPTAQHF
TRBV15	NA	TRBJ2-7	15	NA	TGTGCCACCAGCATTTTCCGGGACGTCTCCTACGAGCAGTACTTC	CATSIFRDVSYEQYF
TRBV4-1	NA	TRBJ1-2	15	few	TGCGCCAGCAGCCAAGAGGCGGCCAGACCCTATGGCTACACCTTC	CASSQEAARPYGYTF
TRBV2	NA	TRBJ2-3	13	NA	TGTGCCAGCAGCGGGTGGAGGGCAGATACGCAGTATTTT	CASSGWRADTQYF
TRBV5-1	NA	TRBJ2-3	15	few	TGCGCCAGCAGCTTGGCCAAGGTAGCCTCAGATACGCAGTATTTT	CASSLAKVASDTQYF
TRBV5-1	TRBD2	TRBJ2-1	16	NA	TGCGCCAGCAGCGCCCAGACTAGCGGGTTATACAATGAGCAGTTCTTC	CASSAQTSGLYNEQFF
TRBV29-1	NA	TRBJ2-1	13	NA	TGCAGCGCCCAGAGGGTTCTCGACAATGAGCAGTTCTTC	CSAQRVLDNEQFF
TRBV18	TRBD2	TRBJ2-1	16	NA	TGTGCCAGCTCACGGAATAGCGGGAGGTCCTACAATGAGCAGTTCTTC	CASSRNSGRSYNEQFF
TRBV3-1	NA	TRBJ2-1	14	NA	TGTGCCAGCAGCCAAGGGTCTCGGTACAATGAGCAGTTCTTC	CASSQGSRYNEQFF
TRBV5-1	NA	TRBJ2-7	12	few	TGCGCCAGCAGCTTGTTAGAGGGCGAGCAGTACTTC	CASSLLEGEQYF
TRBV7-3	TRBD2	TRBJ2-2	16	few	TGTGCCAGCAGCCCTACTAGCGGGGGGAGCACCGGGGAGCTGTTTTTT	CASSPTSGGSTGELFF
TRBV29-1	NA	TRBJ1-1	12	few	TGCAGCCCCAGGGAGGCCGACACTGAAGCTTTCTTT	CSPREADTEAFF
TRBV5-1	NA	TRBJ2-1	13	once	TGCGCCAGCAGCTTACTAGCTCTCAATGAGCAGTTCTTC	CASSLLALNEQFF
TRBV29-1	NA	TRBJ1-1	10	many	TGCAGCGCGGGTCCGACGGAGGCTTTCTTT	CSAGPTEAFF
TRBV11-1	TRBD2	TRBJ2-3	17	few	TGTGCCAGCAGCCAAGCGAATGGACTAGCGGGGAGGGATACGCAGTATTTT	CASSQANGLAGRDTQYF
TRBV6-6	NA	TRBJ2-7	13	NA	TGTGCCAGCGTGCGGGATGGCTCCTACGAGCAGTACTTC	CASVRDGSYEQYF
TRBV5-1	NA	TRBJ2-1	17	NA	TGCGCCAGCAGACGTAACCGACCAGCTCTCTCCTACAATGAGCAGTTCTTC	CASRRNRPALSYNEQFF
TRBV27	NA	TRBJ1-2	14	NA	TGTGCCAGCAGTCCCCGGGGGATTGACTATGGCTACACCTTC	CASSPRGIDYGYTF
TRBV10-3	NA	TRBJ2-2	15	few	TGTGCCATCAGGACGAGCATCGCGAACACCGGGGAGCTGTTTTTT	CAIRTSIANTGELFF
TRBV5-1	TRBD1	TRBJ2-2	14	NA	TGCGCCAGCAGCCCGCAACAGGGGCCCGGGGAGCTGTTTTTT	CASSPQQGPGELFF
TRBV5-1	NA	TRBJ1-1	15	NA	TGCGCCAGCAGCTTCACGGTTCCCGGGAACACTGAAGCTTTCTTT	CASSFTVPGNTEAFF